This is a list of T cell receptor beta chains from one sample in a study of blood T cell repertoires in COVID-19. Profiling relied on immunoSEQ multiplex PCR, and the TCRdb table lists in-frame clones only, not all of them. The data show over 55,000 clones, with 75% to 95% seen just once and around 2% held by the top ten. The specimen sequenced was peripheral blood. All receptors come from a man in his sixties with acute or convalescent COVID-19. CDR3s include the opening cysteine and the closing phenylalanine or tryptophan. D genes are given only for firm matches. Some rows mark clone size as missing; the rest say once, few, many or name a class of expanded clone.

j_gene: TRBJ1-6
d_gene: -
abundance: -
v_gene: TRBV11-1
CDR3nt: TGTGCCAGCAGCTTGGGACACCCGGGGATTTCACCCCTCCACTTT
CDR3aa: CASSLGHPGISPLHF

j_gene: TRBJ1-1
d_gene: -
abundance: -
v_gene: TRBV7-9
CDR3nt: TGTGCCAGCAGCTTCGCGTACACTGAAGCTTTCTTT
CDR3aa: CASSFAYTEAFF

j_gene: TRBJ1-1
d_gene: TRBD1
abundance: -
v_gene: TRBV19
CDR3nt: TGTGCCAGTAGTCCTGACAGGGCTTACTCGAACACTGAAGCTTTCTTT
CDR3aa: CASSPDRAYSNTEAFF

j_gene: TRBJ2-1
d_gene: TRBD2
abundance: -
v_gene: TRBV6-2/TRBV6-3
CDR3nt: TGTGCCAGCAGTTACTTGCCTAGCGGGCGATCTGAGCAGTTCTTC
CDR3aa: CASSYLPSGRSEQFF

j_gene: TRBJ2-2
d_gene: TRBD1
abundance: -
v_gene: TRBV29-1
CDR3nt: TGCAGCGTAAGGACAGGGGCGAACACCGGGGAGCTGTTTTTT
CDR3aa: CSVRTGANTGELFF

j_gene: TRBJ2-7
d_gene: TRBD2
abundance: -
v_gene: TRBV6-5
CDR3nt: TGTGCCAGCAGCCTCTCTAGCGGGAGATCGGTGGTGCAGTACTTC
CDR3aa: CASSLSSGRSVVQYF

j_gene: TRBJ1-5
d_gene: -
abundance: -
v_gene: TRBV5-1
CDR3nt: TGCGCCAGCAGCTTGGGGGGGGGCGAGAGGCAGCCCCAGCATTTT
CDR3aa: CASSLGGGERQPQHF

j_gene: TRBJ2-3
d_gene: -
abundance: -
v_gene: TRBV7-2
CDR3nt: TGTGCCAGCAGCTTAGCGGTGGGCTTACATACGCAGTATTTT
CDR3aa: CASSLAVGLHTQYF

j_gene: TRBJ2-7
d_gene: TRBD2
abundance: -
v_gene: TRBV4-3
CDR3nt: TGCGCCAGCAGCCAATGGGCTAGCGGTCCACTCGAGCAGTACTTC
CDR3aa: CASSQWASGPLEQYF

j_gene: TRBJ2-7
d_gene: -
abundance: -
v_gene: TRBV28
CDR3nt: TGTGCCAGCACCAACCATAGGTCCCGCGGCAAAGACTTC
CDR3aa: CASTNHRSRGKDF

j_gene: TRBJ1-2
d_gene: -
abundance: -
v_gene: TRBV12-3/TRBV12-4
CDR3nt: TGTGCCAGCAGCCCCGACCGGAGGTATGGCTACACCTTC
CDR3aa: CASSPDRRYGYTF

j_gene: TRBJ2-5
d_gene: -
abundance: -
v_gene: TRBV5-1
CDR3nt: TGCGCCAGCTCTGAAGGGGGTAACCAAGAGACCCAGTACTTC
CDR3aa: CASSEGGNQETQYF

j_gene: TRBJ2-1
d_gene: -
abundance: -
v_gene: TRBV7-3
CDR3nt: TGTGCCAGCAGCTCTAATGGGGGGACAGCAAACAATGAGCAGTTCTTC
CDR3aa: CASSSNGGTANNEQFF

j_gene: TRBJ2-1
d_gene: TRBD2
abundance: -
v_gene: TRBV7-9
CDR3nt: TGTGCCAGCAGCTTAGTCCTAGCGGGAGTACATGAGCAGTTCTTC
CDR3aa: CASSLVLAGVHEQFF

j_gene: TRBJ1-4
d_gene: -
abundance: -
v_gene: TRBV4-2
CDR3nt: TGTGCCAGCAGCCAAATGAGGGCCAGTCCAACTAATGAAAAACTGTTTTTT
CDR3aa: CASSQMRASPTNEKLFF

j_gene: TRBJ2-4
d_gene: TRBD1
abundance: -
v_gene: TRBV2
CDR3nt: TGTGCCAGCAATCTGGACAGGGTAGCCAAAAACATTCAGTACTTC
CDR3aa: CASNLDRVAKNIQYF

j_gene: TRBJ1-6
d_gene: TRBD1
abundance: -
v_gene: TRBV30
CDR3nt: TGTGCCTGGACCCTACCGGGACAGGGTGGTTCACCCCTCCACTTT
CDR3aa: CAWTLPGQGGSPLHF

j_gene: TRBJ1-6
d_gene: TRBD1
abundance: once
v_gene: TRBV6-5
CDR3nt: TGTGCCAGCAGTCCGGGACAGTATAATTCACCCCTCCACTTT
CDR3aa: CASSPGQYNSPLHF

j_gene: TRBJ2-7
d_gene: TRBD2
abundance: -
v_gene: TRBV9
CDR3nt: TGTGCCAGCGGTCTAGCGGGAACTAACTACGAGCAGTACTTC
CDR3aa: CASGLAGTNYEQYF

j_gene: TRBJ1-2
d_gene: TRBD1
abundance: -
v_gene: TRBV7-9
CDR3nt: TGTGCCAGCAGCCCGGGACAGGGGGACTATGGCTACACCTTC
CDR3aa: CASSPGQGDYGYTF

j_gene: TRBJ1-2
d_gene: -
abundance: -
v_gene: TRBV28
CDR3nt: TGTGCCAGCAGGGAGAATCTATGGGGCTACACCTTC
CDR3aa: CASRENLWGYTF

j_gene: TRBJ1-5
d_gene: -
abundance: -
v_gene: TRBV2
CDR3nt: TGTGCCAGCAGTGAAAATAGATATAGCAATCAGCCCCAGCATTTT
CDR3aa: CASSENRYSNQPQHF

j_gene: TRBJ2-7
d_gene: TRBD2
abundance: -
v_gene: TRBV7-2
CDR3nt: TGTGCCAGCAGCTTAATTTTTAACGGGAGGGCCGACGAGCAGTACTTC
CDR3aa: CASSLIFNGRADEQYF

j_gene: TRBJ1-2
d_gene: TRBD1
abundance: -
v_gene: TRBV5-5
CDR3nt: TGTGCCAGCAGACTTCGGGACAGCGGGCGGTATGGCTACACCTTC
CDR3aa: CASRLRDSGRYGYTF

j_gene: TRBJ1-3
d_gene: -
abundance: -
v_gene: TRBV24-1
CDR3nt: TGTGCCACCAGTGAGACGGGACATCCAGGAAACACCATATATTTT
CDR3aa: CATSETGHPGNTIYF

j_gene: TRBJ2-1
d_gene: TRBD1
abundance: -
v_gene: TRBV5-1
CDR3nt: TGCGCCAGCAGCCTAGGACAGGGCCCCTACAATGAGCAGTTCTTC
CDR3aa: CASSLGQGPYNEQFF

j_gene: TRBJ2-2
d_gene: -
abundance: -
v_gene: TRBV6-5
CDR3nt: TGTGCCAGCAGTTACGGGGAGGAGACCGGGGAGCTGTTTTTT
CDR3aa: CASSYGEETGELFF

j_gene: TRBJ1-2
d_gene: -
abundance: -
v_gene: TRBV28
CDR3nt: TGTGCCAGCAGTTTTAACCCGCAAACAGCCAACTATGGCTACACCTTC
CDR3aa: CASSFNPQTANYGYTF

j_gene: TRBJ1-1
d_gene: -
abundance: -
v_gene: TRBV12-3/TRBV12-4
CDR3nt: TGTGCCAGCACTGAGTCGGAGTACACTGAAGCTTTCTTT
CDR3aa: CASTESEYTEAFF

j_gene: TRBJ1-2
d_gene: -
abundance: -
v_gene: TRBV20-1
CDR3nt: TGCAGTGCTAGTACCCGGGGGACCTCTGGCTACACCTTC
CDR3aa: CSASTRGTSGYTF

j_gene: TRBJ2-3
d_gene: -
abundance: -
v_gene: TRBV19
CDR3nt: TGTGCCAGTAGAGGCCAGAGGACGGGGGGCGCAGATACGCAGTATTTT
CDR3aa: CASRGQRTGGADTQYF

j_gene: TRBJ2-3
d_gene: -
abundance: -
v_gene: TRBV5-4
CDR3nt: TGTGCCAGCAGTCCGGGTGTTGGGGAGTCAGATACGCAGTATTTT
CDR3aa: CASSPGVGESDTQYF

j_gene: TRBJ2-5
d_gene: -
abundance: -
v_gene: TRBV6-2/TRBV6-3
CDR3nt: TGTGCCAGCAGTTATTCCTCGGCCAAAGACACTTTCGAGACCCAGTACTTC
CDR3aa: CASSYSSAKDTFETQYF

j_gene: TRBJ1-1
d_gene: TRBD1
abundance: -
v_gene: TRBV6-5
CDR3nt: TGTGCCAGCAGTCCAGGGGGGTTGAACACTGAAGCTTTCTTT
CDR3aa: CASSPGGLNTEAFF

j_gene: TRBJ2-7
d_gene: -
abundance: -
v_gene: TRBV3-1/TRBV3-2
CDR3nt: TGTGCCAGCAGCCAAGTGCCTAGCAGAAAGTACTTC
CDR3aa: CASSQVPSRKYF

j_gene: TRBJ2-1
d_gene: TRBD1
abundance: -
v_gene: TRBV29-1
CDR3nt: TGCAGCGTCCGGGACAGATCCTACAATGAGCAGTTCTTC
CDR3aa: CSVRDRSYNEQFF

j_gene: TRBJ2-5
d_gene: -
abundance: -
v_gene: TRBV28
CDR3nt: TGTGCCAGCAGAGCCCCGGACACCGGCCAAGAGACCCAGTACTTC
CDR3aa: CASRAPDTGQETQYF

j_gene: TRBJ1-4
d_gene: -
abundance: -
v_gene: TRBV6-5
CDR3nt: TGTGCCAGCAAGGGGGGGCAGGGTAATGAAAAACTGTTTTTT
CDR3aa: CASKGGQGNEKLFF

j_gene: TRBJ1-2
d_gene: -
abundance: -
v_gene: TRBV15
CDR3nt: TGTGCCACCAGCAGAGGGCCAGGGGAAAACTATGGCTACACCTTC
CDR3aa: CATSRGPGENYGYTF

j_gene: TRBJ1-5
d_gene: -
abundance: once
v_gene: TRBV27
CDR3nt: TGTGCCAGCCCGGTTAATTGGAGGGATTGGCGTAGCAATCAGCCCCAGCATTTT
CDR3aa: CASPVNWRDWRSNQPQHF

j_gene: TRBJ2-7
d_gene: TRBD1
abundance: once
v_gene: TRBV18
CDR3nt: TGTGCCAGCTCACCCTCAAATCAGGGTGGGACAGGGGTTGTGCTGTACTTC
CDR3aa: CASSPSNQGGTGVVLYF

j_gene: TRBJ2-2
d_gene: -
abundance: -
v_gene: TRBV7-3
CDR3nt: TGTGCCAGCAGCTTAGGGGCTTCAGGGGCCCTAACCGGGGAGCTGTTTTTT
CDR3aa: CASSLGASGALTGELFF

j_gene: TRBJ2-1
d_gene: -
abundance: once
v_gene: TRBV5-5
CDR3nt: TGTGCCAGCAGCTTGGGTCCTAGCGCCACTAACAATGAGCAGTTCTTC
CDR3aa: CASSLGPSATNNEQFF

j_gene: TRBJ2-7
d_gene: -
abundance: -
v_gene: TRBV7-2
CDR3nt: TGTGCCAGCAGCTTAGCTACAGAGGGATACTACGAGCAGTACTTC
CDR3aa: CASSLATEGYYEQYF

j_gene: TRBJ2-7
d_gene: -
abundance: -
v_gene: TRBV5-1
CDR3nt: TGCGCCAGCAGCTTGAATTCGGGTAGCTCCTACGAGCAGTACTTC
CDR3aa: CASSLNSGSSYEQYF

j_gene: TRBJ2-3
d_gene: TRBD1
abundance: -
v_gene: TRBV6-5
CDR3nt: TGTGCCAGCACCCTGGACAGGGGAACAGATACGCAGTATTTT
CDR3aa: CASTLDRGTDTQYF

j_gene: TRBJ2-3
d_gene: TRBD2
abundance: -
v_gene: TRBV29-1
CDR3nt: TGCAGCGTTGCGCTAGCGGGAGGCACAGATACGCAGTATTTT
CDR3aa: CSVALAGGTDTQYF

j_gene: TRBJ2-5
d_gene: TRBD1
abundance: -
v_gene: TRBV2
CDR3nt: TGTGCCAGCAGTGAGGACAGGGGAAAAGAGACCCAGTACTTC
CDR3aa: CASSEDRGKETQYF

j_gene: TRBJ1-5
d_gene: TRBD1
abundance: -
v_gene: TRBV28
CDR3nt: TGTGGCCTCTCACAGGGGGCGGGTCAGCCCCAGCATTTT
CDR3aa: CGLSQGAGQPQHF

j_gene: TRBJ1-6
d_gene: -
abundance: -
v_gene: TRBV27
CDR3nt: TGTGCCAGCAGTCTTTCAGAGGGTCTTTATAATTCACCCCTCCACTTT
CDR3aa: CASSLSEGLYNSPLHF

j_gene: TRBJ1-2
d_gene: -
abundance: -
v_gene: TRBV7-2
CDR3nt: TGTGCCAGCAGCTTAGGACCGACTGACTATGGCTACACCTTC
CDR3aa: CASSLGPTDYGYTF

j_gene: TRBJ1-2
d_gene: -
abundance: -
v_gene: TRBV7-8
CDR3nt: TGTGCCAGCAGCTATGCGGGTACCTATGGCTACACCTTC
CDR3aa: CASSYAGTYGYTF

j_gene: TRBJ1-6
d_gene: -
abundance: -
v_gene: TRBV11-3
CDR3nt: TGTGCCAGCAGCTTAAACGGGGGGGATTCACCCCTCCACTTT
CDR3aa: CASSLNGGDSPLHF

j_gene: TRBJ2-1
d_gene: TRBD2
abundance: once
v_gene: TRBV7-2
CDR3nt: TGTGCCAGCAACCCGGGACTAGCCTACAATGAGCAGTTCTTC
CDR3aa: CASNPGLAYNEQFF

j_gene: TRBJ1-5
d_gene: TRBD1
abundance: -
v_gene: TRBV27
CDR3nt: TGTGCCAGCAGTTTAGTGTGGGGACAGGGGGCTCAGGGCAATCAGCCCCAGCATTTT
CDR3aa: CASSLVWGQGAQGNQPQHF

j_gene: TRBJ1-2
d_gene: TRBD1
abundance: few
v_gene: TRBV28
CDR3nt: TGTGCCAGCGAGCAGGACAGGGGGAATGGCTACACCTTC
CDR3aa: CASEQDRGNGYTF